This entry concerns a single TCR beta chain. This record comes from a study of blood T cell dynamics during melanoma immunotherapy. Trimming removed 6 bases from V and 0 bases from J, with 7 bases in between. There are 13 residues in the CDR3. Germline lookup yields CDR1 WNHNN and CDR2 SYGVQD (reference sequence). Sequenced by immunoSEQ multiplex PCR; TCRdb stores in-frame clones only, minus some. The table includes 6,600 or so clones, 60% to 85% detected once. Time point in this sample: pre-treatment baseline. Disease control meant complete response, partial response or stable disease at 12 weeks. No patient had earlier systemic cancer treatment, concurrent immunosuppressants, or another active cancer.

Here the sequenced sample was blood, taken from a patient treated with checkpoint blockade. The chain carries TRBV10-1 and TRBJ2-3, with a possible D match to TRBD2 (5 bases). The clonotype originates from a human donor with melanoma. The CDR3 sequence is CASRSGSTDTQYF. The CDR3 region has the DNA TGCGCCAGCAGAAGCGGTAGCACAGATACGCAGTATTTT.